The rows below give T cell receptor beta chains drawn from one sample of a study of blood T cell repertoires in COVID-19. Repertoires were generated with immunoSEQ multiplex PCR, while TCRdb's copy carries only in-frame clones and drops some. Of around 290,000 clones listed, about nine tenths are singletons. Sequences were obtained from PBMCs or T cells enriched from blood (not recorded which). These receptors were collected from a young woman who had recovered from COVID-19. Each CDR3 is given with its conserved first and last residue. The order of the fields is V gene, D gene, clone size, J gene, CDR3 protein, CDR3 DNA. The D gene is left open where the match is weak. The size field is filled for only some rows; it gives once, few, many or a size class.

TRBV6-5	NA	NA	TRBJ2-3	CASSPQGGATDTQYF	TGTGCCAGCAGTCCCCAGGGCGGAGCCACAGATACGCAGTATTTT
TRBV7-9	TRBD2	NA	TRBJ2-5	CASRPTSWTSGGAGETQYF	TGTGCCAGCAGACCCACCTCATGGACTAGCGGGGGGGCGGGAGAGACCCAGTACTTC
TRBV28	TRBD2	NA	TRBJ2-7	CASSLQGSGRVHEQYF	TGTGCCAGCAGTTTACAGGGCAGCGGGAGGGTACACGAGCAGTACTTC
TRBV27	TRBD1	few	TRBJ2-7	CASSFSRDRSNEQYF	TGTGCCAGCAGTTTCTCCCGGGACAGGTCTAACGAGCAGTACTTC
TRBV28	NA	NA	TRBJ1-2	CASSPYRNYGYTF	TGTGCCAGCAGCCCCTATCGAAACTATGGCTACACCTTC
TRBV5-4	NA	NA	TRBJ1-2	CASSPSLTGGNGYTF	TGTGCCAGCAGCCCCTCCTTGACGGGGGGGAATGGCTACACCTTC
TRBV6-5	NA	NA	TRBJ1-3	CASSYSAQNSGNTIYF	TGTGCCAGCAGTTACTCGGCACAGAACTCTGGAAACACCATATATTTT
TRBV10-3	TRBD1	many	TRBJ1-2	CAISRTGANYGYTF	TGTGCCATCAGCAGGACAGGGGCTAACTATGGCTACACCTTC
TRBV10-3	NA	few	TRBJ2-7	CAINSPGNLLSGQYF	TGTGCCATCAATTCACCGGGAAACCTACTGTCGGGGCAGTACTTC
TRBV6-2/TRBV6-3	NA	NA	TRBJ2-5	CASSPSSSREIQETQYF	TGTGCCAGCAGCCCTTCGTCTTCCAGGGAAATCCAAGAGACCCAGTACTTC
TRBV7-2	TRBD1	NA	TRBJ2-3	CASRPGQSTDTQYF	TGTGCCAGCAGGCCGGGACAGAGCACAGATACGCAGTATTTT
TRBV6-2/TRBV6-3	NA	once	TRBJ2-2	CASSYSSAPGELFF	TGTGCCAGCAGTTACTCGTCAGCGCCCGGGGAGCTGTTTTTT
TRBV15	NA	NA	TRBJ2-1	CATSGWYNEQFF	TGTGCCACCAGCGGCTGGTACAATGAGCAGTTCTTC
TRBV29-1	TRBD2	NA	TRBJ2-3	CSVEDATTSGRTDTQYF	TGCAGCGTTGAAGATGCCACGACTAGCGGGAGAACAGATACGCAGTATTTT
TRBV4-2	TRBD1	NA	TRBJ2-2	CASSLRTGANTGELFF	TGTGCCAGCAGCCTACGGACAGGAGCGAACACCGGGGAGCTGTTTTTT
TRBV19	NA	few	TRBJ2-7	CASSSQGAYEQYF	TGTGCCAGTAGCTCACAGGGAGCCTACGAGCAGTACTTC
TRBV4-3	NA	once	TRBJ1-4	CASSQVSQKLFF	TGCGCCAGCAGCCAAGTCTCCCAAAAACTGTTTTTT
TRBV5-1	NA	NA	TRBJ2-5	CASSLGTLDRQETQYF	TGCGCCAGCAGCTTAGGGACATTGGACAGACAAGAGACCCAGTACTTC
TRBV13	NA	NA	TRBJ1-4	CASSQAGSSEKLFF	TGTGCCAGCAGCCAGGCGGGGAGTTCTGAAAAACTGTTTTTT
TRBV7-9	TRBD2	NA	TRBJ2-2	CASSLGAGGPFGELFF	TGTGCCAGCAGCTTAGGAGCGGGAGGGCCCTTCGGGGAGCTGTTTTTT
TRBV3-1/TRBV3-2	NA	few	TRBJ2-2	CASSQDIGGELFF	TGTGCCAGCAGCCAAGATATCGGCGGGGAGCTGTTTTTT
TRBV2	NA	NA	TRBJ2-6	CASSQAGERPSGANVLTF	TGTGCCAGCAGCCAAGCCGGGGAACGGCCCTCTGGGGCCAACGTCCTGACTTTC
TRBV4-3	NA	NA	TRBJ1-3	CASSQARVSLLAGNTIYF	TGCGCCAGCAGCCAAGCGAGGGTGTCTTTGCTGGCCGGAAACACCATATATTTT
TRBV28	TRBD1	NA	TRBJ1-1	CASSLWLGQGAGAFF	TGTGCCAGCAGTTTATGGCTGGGACAGGGGGCGGGAGCTTTCTTT
TRBV25-1	NA	NA	TRBJ2-1	CASSGGIGSPTGNEQFF	TGTGCCAGCAGTGGGGGGATCGGATCTCCGACAGGCAATGAGCAGTTCTTC
TRBV6-1	TRBD1	NA	TRBJ1-5	CASSERTGGNQPQHF	TGTGCCAGCAGTGAAAGGACAGGGGGCAATCAGCCCCAGCATTTT
TRBV7-2	NA	NA	TRBJ1-2	CASSYHRTNYGYTF	TGTGCCAGCAGCTACCACAGGACTAACTATGGCTACACCTTC
TRBV7-3	TRBD1	NA	TRBJ2-7	CASSLLDRGTNEQYF	TGTGCCAGCAGCCTATTAGACAGGGGTACCAACGAGCAGTACTTC
TRBV10-2	NA	once	TRBJ1-1	CASSDSQGRVNTEAFF	TGCGCCAGCAGTGATTCGCAGGGGAGAGTGAACACTGAAGCTTTCTTT
TRBV23-1	NA	few	TRBJ1-1	CASSFRQDTEAFF	TGCGCCAGCAGTTTTCGACAGGACACTGAAGCTTTCTTT
TRBV18	TRBD1	NA	TRBJ1-3	CASSPTGASGNTIYF	TGTGCCAGCTCACCGACAGGGGCAAGTGGAAACACCATATATTTT
TRBV4-1	TRBD2	NA	TRBJ2-7	CASSQVGLTSAEQYF	TGCGCCAGCAGCCAAGTGGGGCTGACTAGCGCCGAGCAGTACTTC
TRBV18	NA	NA	TRBJ2-7	CASSPPARSYEQYF	TGTGCCAGCTCACCACCGGCCAGATCCTACGAGCAGTACTTC
TRBV27	NA	NA	TRBJ2-1	CASKIRVGPSNEQFF	TGTGCCAGCAAAATTCGGGTTGGTCCCTCCAATGAGCAGTTCTTC
TRBV29-1	NA	NA	TRBJ2-5	CSVKTGQETQYF	TGCAGCGTGAAAACAGGGCAAGAGACCCAGTACTTC
TRBV9	TRBD1	NA	TRBJ2-7	CASSVGGTAYEQYF	TGTGCCAGCAGCGTAGGGGGGACAGCCTACGAGCAGTACTTC